This TCR beta chain came from a study of OX40 agonist ivuxolimab in advanced cancers. Germline CDR1 LGHNA, CDR2 YNFKEQ. Trimming pared 0 bases from V and 5 bases from J, leaving 14 bases between. CDR3 length: 15 amino acids. As for this clone: What it binds is unknown.

Sampling times: baseline, cycle 4 day 1, cycle 7 day 1. Study-wide points: What antigens the expanded peripheral T cells recognized was never established. On average, a greater number of expanded clones characterised CD8+ T cells relative to CD4+.

Some clones are missing from TCRdb's copy, which holds only in-frame ones; the method was immunoSEQ multiplex PCR. The table includes some 87,000 clones, 85% to 95% detected once. Sequencing used CD4+ or CD8+ T cells sorted from blood, obtained in a trial of the OX40 agonist ivuxolimab. The chain employs TRBV4-2 and TRBJ2-7; D is possibly TRBD1 (5 bases). The receptor's source is an adult with an advanced solid tumor such as melanoma, head and neck, liver or kidney cancer. CDR3 DNA sequence: TGTGCCAGCAGCCAAGATCCCCAGGGTCTGAACGAGCAGTACTTC. Its protein is CASSQDPQGLNEQYF.